These T cell receptor beta chains were read from a single sample in a study of vaccination and CD4 T cells after COVID-19. MiXCR was run by TCRdb on the PCR reads, yielding one entry per CDR3 protein. The sample holds fewer than 9,000 distinct CDR3 sequences, roughly four fifths seen once. These receptors' targets are unknown. The material sequenced was CD4+ T cells from blood, cultured in vitro. The source is a human donor who had recovered from COVID-19. Both conserved end residues are part of each CDR3. D genes are given only for firm matches. Expanded clones get a size class; other rows say once, few or many, or leave the size out.

size | J | D | V | DNA | CDR3
. | TRBJ1-2 | . | TRBV6-1 | TGTGCCAGCAGTGAACCCCGTCGGGGGGACTATGGCTACACCTTC | CASSEPRRGDYGYTF
. | TRBJ2-5 | TRBD1 | TRBV7-9 | TGTGCCAGCAGCTCCCCAGGGGGCCGGGAGACCCAGTACTTC | CASSSPGGRETQYF
. | TRBJ2-1 | . | TRBV19 | TGTGCCAGTAGTATAAGGACTGGCGGCAATGAGCAGTTCTTC | CASSIRTGGNEQFF
few | TRBJ1-1 | TRBD1 | TRBV10-3 | TGTGCCGCCGCTACAGGGGAGGTTGAAGCTTTCTTT | CAAATGEVEAFF
. | TRBJ1-5 | . | TRBV6-2/TRBV6-3 | TGTGCCAGCAGCTTTACGGTGGGCAATCAGCCCCAGCATTTT | CASSFTVGNQPQHF
few | TRBJ2-1 | TRBD2 | TRBV7-2 | TGTGCCAGCAGCTTAGGGCAATTAGCGGGAGGGAATGAGCAGTTCTTC | CASSLGQLAGGNEQFF
once | TRBJ2-5 | TRBD1 | TRBV2 | TGTGCCAGCAGTATACAGGGGCAAGAGACCCAGTACTTC | CASSIQGQETQYF
. | TRBJ1-1 | . | TRBV7-2 | TGTGCCAGCAGCTTAGCTTCAGGGCCACAGGCTTTCTTT | CASSLASGPQAFF
few | TRBJ2-7 | . | TRBV30 | TGTGCCTGGAGTGTTTTAGGTCGGGGGGCCTCCTACGAGCAGTACTTC | CAWSVLGRGASYEQYF
few | TRBJ2-1 | TRBD1 | TRBV19 | TGTGCCAGTAGGGACAGGGCTCGTTACAATGAGCAGTTCTTC | CASRDRARYNEQFF
. | TRBJ1-2 | . | TRBV7-8 | TGTGCCAGCAGCTTAGCCGGGGTACGCCGCGGCTACACCTTC | CASSLAGVRRGYTF
. | TRBJ2-7 | TRBD2 | TRBV20-1 | TGCAGTGTCTCCAGCGGGAGGGCGGGCGAGCAGTACTTC | CSVSSGRAGEQYF
few | TRBJ2-1 | . | TRBV5-1 | TGCGCCAGCAGCTTGAGGTGGCCTACCCAGGGGAGCAATGAGCAGTTCTTC | CASSLRWPTQGSNEQFF
. | TRBJ2-3 | . | TRBV6-2/TRBV6-3 | TGTGCCAGCAGCCCTACTGGAGATACGCAGTATTTT | CASSPTGDTQYF
. | TRBJ2-3 | TRBD1 | TRBV12-5 | TGTGCTAGTGGTAAGACAGGGGCAGATACGCAGTATTTT | CASGKTGADTQYF
. | TRBJ2-3 | . | TRBV7-2 | TGTGCCAGCAGCCTTAGAGCTAGCACAGATACGCAGTATTTT | CASSLRASTDTQYF
once | TRBJ1-4 | TRBD1 | TRBV28 | TGTGCCAGCAGCCCGGGACAGGCCTCTGAAAAACTGTTTTTT | CASSPGQASEKLFF
. | TRBJ1-1 | . | TRBV29-1 | TGCAGCGCTCCCAATCAGGGACCGAACACTGAAGCTTTCTTT | CSAPNQGPNTEAFF
. | TRBJ1-5 | TRBD1 | TRBV4-2 | TGTGCCAGCAGTCAACAGGGGTCAAGCAATCAGCCCCAGCATTTT | CASSQQGSSNQPQHF
. | TRBJ2-6 | . | TRBV27 | TGTGCCAGCGGCCCGTGGGTCCAAAGCTCTGGGGCCAACGTCCTGACTTTC | CASGPWVQSSGANVLTF
large | TRBJ1-2 | . | TRBV28 | TGTGCCAGCAGCCGACTAGGGTATGGCTACACCTTC | CASSRLGYGYTF
. | TRBJ1-5 | TRBD1 | TRBV20-1 | TGCAGTGCTGCCGACAGGGAAAGCAATCAGCCCCAGCATTTT | CSAADRESNQPQHF
once | TRBJ2-1 | . | TRBV6-1 | TGTGCCAGCAGCCCCCGGGGGGCGGTAATCTACAATGAGCAGTTCTTC | CASSPRGAVIYNEQFF
. | TRBJ2-7 | . | TRBV7-2 | TGTGCCAGCAGCTTGCTCAGGGGCGAGCAGTACTTC | CASSLLRGEQYF
. | TRBJ1-2 | TRBD1 | TRBV4-2 | TGTGCCAGCAGCCTAGGACAGGGGAATTATATCGATGGCTACACCTTC | CASSLGQGNYIDGYTF
medium-sized | TRBJ1-2 | . | TRBV5-6 | TGTGCCAGCAGCTTGCGGGGTTGGGGCTATGGCTACACCTTC | CASSLRGWGYGYTF
few | TRBJ2-1 | TRBD1 | TRBV27 | TGTGCCAGCAGTTTAAGGGGACAGGGGGCTAGCAGTTCGCACAATGAGCAGTTCTTC | CASSLRGQGASSSHNEQFF
. | TRBJ1-1 | . | TRBV7-9 | TGTGCCAGCAGCCAGACAGGACCGAACACTGAAGCTTTCTTT | CASSQTGPNTEAFF